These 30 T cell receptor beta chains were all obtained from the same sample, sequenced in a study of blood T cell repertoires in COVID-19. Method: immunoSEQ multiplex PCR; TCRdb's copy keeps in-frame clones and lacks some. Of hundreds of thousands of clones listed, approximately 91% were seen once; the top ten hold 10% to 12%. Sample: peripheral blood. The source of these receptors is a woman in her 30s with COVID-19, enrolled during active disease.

In DNA, the CDR3 is TGTGCCAGCAGCTCACCCCCAAGCCGCGAGCAGTACTTC. This translates into CASSSPPSREQYF. The chain employs TRBV11-3 and TRBJ2-7; D remains ambiguous. Germline CDR1 is SGHNT and CDR2 is YENEEA. Trimming took 4 bases from V and 6 from J, leaving 13 bases between them. The CDR3 runs to 13 residues.

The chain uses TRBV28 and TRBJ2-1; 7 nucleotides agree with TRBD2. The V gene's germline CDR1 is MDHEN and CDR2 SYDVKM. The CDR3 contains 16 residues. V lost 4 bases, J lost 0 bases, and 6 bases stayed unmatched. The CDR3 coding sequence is TGTGCCAGCAGTTCCCCTGGGGACTACTCCTACAATGAGCAGTTCTTC. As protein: CASSSPGDYSYNEQFF.

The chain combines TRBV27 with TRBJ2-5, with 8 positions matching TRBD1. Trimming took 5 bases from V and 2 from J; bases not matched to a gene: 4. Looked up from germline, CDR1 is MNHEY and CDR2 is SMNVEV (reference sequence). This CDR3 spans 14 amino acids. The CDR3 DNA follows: TGTGCCAGCAGTAGGACAGGGTGGCAAGAGACCCAGTACTTC. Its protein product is CASSRTGWQETQYF.

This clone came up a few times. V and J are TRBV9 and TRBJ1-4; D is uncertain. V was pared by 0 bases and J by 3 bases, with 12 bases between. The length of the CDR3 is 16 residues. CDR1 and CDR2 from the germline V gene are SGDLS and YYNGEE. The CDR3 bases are TGTGCCAGCAGCGTAGGGGAGGGATCGGCTAATGAAAAACTGTTTTTT. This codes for CASSVGEGSANEKLFF.

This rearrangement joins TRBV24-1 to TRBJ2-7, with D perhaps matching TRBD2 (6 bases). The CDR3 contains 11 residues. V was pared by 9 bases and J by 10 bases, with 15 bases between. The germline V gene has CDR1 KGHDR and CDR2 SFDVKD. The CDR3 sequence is CATARESHQYF. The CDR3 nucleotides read TGTGCCACCGCACGGGAGTCCCATCAGTACTTC.

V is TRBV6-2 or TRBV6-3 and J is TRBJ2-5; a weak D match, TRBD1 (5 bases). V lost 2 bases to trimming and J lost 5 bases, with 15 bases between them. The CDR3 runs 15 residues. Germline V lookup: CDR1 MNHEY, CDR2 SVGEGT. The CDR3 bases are TGTGCCAGCAGTTACCAGGGCCCCGACGGGGAGACCCAGTACTTC. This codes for CASSYQGPDGETQYF.

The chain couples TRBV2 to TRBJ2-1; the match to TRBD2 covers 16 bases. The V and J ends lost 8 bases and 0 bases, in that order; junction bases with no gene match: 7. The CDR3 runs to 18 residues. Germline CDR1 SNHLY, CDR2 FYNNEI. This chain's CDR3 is CASSAGTSGRASYNEQFF. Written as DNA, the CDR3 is TGTGCCAGCTCCGCCGGGACTAGCGGGAGGGCCTCCTACAATGAGCAGTTCTTC.

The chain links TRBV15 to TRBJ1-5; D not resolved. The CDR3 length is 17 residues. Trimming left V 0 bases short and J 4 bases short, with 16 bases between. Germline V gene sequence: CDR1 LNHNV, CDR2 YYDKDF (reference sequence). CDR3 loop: CATSRDLNGELNQPQHF. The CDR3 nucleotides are TGTGCCACCAGCAGAGATCTAAACGGGGAACTAAATCAGCCCCAGCATTTT. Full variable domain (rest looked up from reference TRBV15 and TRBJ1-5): DAMVIQNPRYQVTQFGKPVTLSCSQTLNHNVMYWYQQKSSQAPKLLFHYYDKDFNNEADTPDNFQSRRPNTSFCFLDIRSPGLGDTAMYLCATSRDLNGELNQPQHFGDGTRLSIL.

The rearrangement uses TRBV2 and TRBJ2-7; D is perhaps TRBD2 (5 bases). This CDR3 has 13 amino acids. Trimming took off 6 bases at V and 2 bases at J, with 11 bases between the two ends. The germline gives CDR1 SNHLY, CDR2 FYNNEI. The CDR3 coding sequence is TGTGCCAGCAGGAAGGAGGTCCCCTACGAGCAGTACTTC. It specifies CASRKEVPYEQYF.

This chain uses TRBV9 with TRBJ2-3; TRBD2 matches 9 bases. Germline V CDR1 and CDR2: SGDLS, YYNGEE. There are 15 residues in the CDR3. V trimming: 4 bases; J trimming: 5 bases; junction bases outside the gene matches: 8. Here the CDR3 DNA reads TGTGCCAGCAGCAAATGGACTAGCGTAGGAGATACGCAGTATTTT. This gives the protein CASSKWTSVGDTQYF.

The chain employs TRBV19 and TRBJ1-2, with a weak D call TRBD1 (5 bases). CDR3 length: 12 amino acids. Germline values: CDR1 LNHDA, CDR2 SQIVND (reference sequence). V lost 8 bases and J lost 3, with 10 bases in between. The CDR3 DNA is TGTGCCAGTGACGCCAGGGACTATGGCTACACCTTC. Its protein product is CASDARDYGYTF.

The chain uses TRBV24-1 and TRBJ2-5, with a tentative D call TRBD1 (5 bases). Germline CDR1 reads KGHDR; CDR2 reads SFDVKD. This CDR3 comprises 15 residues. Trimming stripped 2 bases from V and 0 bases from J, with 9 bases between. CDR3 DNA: TGTGCCACCAGTGATTACACACAGGACCAAGAGACCCAGTACTTC. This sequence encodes CATSDYTQDQETQYF.

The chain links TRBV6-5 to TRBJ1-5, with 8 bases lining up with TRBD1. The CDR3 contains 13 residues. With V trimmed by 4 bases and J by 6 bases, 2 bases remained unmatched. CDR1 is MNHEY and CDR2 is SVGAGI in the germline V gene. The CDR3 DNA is TGTGCCAGCAGTTTAGACAGGGGTCAGCCCCAGCATTTT. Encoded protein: CASSLDRGQPQHF.

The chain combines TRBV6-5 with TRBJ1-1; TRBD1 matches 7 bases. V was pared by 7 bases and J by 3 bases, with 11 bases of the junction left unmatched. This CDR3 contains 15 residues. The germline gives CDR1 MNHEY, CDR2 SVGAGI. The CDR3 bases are TGTGCCAGCACTCCCTTAGGGACAGCCTACACTGAAGCTTTCTTT. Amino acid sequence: CASTPLGTAYTEAFF.

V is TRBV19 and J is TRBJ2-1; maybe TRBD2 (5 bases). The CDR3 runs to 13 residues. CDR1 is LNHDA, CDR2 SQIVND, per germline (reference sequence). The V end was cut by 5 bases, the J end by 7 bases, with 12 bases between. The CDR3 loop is CASSHGNQNEQFF. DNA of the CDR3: TGTGCCAGTAGTCACGGGAATCAGAATGAGCAGTTCTTC. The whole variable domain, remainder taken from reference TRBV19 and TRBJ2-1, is DGGITQSPKYLFRKEGQNVTLSCEQNLNHDAMYWYRQDPGQGLRLIYYSQIVNDFQKGDIAEGYSVSREKKESFPLTVTSAQKNPTAFYLCASSHGNQNEQFFGPGTRLTVL.

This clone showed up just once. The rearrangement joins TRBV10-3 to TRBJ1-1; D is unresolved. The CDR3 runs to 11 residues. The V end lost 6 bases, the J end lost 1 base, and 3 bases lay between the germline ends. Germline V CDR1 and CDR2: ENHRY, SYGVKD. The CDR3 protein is CAISGNTEAFF. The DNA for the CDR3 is TGTGCCATCAGCGGGAACACTGAAGCTTTCTTT.

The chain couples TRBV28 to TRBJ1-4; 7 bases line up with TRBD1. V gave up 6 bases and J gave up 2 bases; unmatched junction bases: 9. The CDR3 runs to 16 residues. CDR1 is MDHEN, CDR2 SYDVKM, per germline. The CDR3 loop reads CASSKPDRVTNEKLFF. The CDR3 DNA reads TGTGCCAGCAGCAAACCAGACAGGGTTACTAATGAAAAACTGTTTTTT.

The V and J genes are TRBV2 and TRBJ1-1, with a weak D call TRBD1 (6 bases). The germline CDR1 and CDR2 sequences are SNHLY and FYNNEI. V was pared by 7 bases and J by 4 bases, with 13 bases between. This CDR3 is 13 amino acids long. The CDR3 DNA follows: TGTGCCAGCACCACGAGGGGGGGCACTGAAGCTTTCTTT. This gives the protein CASTTRGGTEAFF.

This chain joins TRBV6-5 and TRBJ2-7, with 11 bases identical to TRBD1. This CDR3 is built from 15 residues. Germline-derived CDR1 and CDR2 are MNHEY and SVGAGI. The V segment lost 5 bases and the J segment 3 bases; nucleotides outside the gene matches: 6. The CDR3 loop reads CASSLGTGGIYEQYF. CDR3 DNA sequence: TGTGCCAGCAGTCTCGGGACAGGGGGAATCTACGAGCAGTACTTC.

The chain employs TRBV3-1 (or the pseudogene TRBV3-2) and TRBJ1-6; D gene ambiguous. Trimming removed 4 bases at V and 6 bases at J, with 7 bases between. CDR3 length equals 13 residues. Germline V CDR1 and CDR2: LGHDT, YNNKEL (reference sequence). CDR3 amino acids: CASSRRGNSPLHF. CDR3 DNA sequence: TGTGCCAGCAGCCGGCGGGGTAATTCACCCCTCCACTTT.

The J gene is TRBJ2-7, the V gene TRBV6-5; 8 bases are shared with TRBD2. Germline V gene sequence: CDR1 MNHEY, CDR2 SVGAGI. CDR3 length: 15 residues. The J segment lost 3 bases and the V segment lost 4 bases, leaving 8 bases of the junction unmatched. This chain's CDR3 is CASSLHSGAGYEQYF. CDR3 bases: TGTGCCAGCAGTTTACATAGCGGGGCTGGCTACGAGCAGTACTTC.

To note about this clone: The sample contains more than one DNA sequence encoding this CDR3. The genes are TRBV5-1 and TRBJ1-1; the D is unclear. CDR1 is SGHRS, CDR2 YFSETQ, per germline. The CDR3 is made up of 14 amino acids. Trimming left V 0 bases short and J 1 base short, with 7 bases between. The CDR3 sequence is CASSLDSGNTEAFF. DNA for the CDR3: TGCGCCAGCAGCTTGGACTCAGGGAACACTGAAGCTTTCTTT.

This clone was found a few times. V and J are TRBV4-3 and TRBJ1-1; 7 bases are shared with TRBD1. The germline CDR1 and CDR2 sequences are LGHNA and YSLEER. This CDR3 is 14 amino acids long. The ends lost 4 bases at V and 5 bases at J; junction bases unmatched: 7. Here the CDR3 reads CASSRDRDSTEAFF. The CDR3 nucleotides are TGCGCCAGCAGCCGCGACAGGGATAGTACTGAAGCTTTCTTT.

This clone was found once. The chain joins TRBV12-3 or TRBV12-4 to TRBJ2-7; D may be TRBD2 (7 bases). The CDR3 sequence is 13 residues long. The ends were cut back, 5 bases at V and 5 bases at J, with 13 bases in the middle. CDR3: CASSQSGGHEQYF. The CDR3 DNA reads TGTGCCAGCAGTCAGTCGGGGGGCCACGAGCAGTACTTC.

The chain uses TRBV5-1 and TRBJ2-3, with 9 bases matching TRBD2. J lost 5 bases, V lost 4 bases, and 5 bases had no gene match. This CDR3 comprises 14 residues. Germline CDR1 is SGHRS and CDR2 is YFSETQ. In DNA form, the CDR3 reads TGCGCCAGCAGCCCCATAGCGGGAGAAGATACGCAGTATTTT. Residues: CASSPIAGEDTQYF.

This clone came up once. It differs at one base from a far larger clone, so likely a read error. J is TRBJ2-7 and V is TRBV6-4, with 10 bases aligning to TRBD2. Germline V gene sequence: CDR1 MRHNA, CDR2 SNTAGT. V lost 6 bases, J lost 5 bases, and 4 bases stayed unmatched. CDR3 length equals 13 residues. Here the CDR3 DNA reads TGTGCCAGCAGCCAGCGGGAGGGCGACGAGCAGTACTTC. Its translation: CASSQREGDEQYF.

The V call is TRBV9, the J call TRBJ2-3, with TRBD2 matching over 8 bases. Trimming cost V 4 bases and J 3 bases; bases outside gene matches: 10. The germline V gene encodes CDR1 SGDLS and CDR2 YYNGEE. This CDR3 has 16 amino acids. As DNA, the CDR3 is TGTGCCAGCAGCCTAGAAGCGGGAGATGGTACAGATACGCAGTATTTT. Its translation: CASSLEAGDGTDTQYF.

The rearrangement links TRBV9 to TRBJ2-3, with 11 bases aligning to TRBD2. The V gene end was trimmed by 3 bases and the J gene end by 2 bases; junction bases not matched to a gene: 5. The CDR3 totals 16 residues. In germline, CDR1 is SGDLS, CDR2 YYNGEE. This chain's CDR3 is CASSAGTSGFTDTQYF. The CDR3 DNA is TGTGCCAGCAGCGCGGGGACTAGCGGTTTCACAGATACGCAGTATTTT.

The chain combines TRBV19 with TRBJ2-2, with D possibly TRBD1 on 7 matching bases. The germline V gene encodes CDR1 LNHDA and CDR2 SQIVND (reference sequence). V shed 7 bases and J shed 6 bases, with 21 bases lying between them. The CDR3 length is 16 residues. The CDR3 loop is CASTPVGGQGAGELFF. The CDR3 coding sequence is TGTGCCAGTACCCCGGTCGGGGGTCAGGGGGCCGGGGAGCTGTTTTTT.

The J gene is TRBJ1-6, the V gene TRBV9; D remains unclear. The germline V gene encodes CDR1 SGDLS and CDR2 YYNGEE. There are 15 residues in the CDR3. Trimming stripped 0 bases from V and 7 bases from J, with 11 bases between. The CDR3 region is CASSVGLGVNSPLHF. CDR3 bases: TGTGCCAGCAGCGTAGGTCTGGGCGTCAATTCACCCCTCCACTTT.